The 27 T cell receptor beta chains in this list originate from one sample, sequenced in a study of blood T cell repertoires in COVID-19. Clones were read by immunoSEQ multiplex PCR, and TCRdb kept only the in-frame ones, dropping some. The sample carries 90,000 to 120,000 clones, about 89% recorded once. Sequenced input: peripheral blood. The receptors stem from a woman younger than 45 with acute or convalescent COVID-19.

The chain joins TRBV7-2 to TRBJ2-5, with TRBD2 identical over 8 bases. The ends lost 7 bases at V and 5 bases at J; junction bases unmatched: 9. The CDR3 sequence is 14 residues long. Germline V gene data show CDR1 as SGHTA and CDR2 as FQGNSA. Here the CDR3 reads CASKGAGVEETQYF. The DNA of the CDR3 is TGTGCCAGCAAAGGAGCGGGAGTAGAGGAGACCCAGTACTTC.

The chain recombines TRBV7-2 with TRBJ2-7; 9 bases are a match to TRBD2. The CDR3 sequence is 15 residues long. V trimming: 2 bases; J trimming: 0 bases; junction bases outside the gene matches: 2. CDR1 SGHTA and CDR2 FQGNSA come from the germline V gene. CDR3 nucleotide sequence: TGTGCCAGCAGCTTAATAGCGGGGGCCTCCTACGAGCAGTACTTC. Its translation is CASSLIAGASYEQYF.

This clone is a singleton in its sample. The chain carries TRBV6-5 and TRBJ2-6; D gene uncertain. The CDR3 consists of 15 residues. The germline V gene has CDR1 MNHEY and CDR2 SVGAGI. V lost 2 bases and J lost 1, with 6 bases in between. The CDR3 DNA is TGTGCCAGCAGTTACGGCAGATCTGGGGCCAACGTCCTGACTTTC. This translates into CASSYGRSGANVLTF.

The J gene is TRBJ2-7, the V gene TRBV10-3; D not resolved. Germline V gene lookup returns CDR1 ENHRY and CDR2 SYGVKD. This CDR3 spans 12 amino acids. Trimming removed 4 bases from V and 4 bases from J, with 8 bases in between. The CDR3 bases are TGTGCCATCAGTGCTGTTTATTACGAGCAGTACTTC. Encoded protein: CAISAVYYEQYF.

The V and J genes are TRBV27 and TRBJ1-2, with 10 positions matching TRBD1. Germline V gene data show CDR1 as MNHEY and CDR2 as SMNVEV (reference sequence). Trimming removed 6 bases from V and 3 bases from J; junction bases left unmatched: 7. The CDR3 is made up of 15 amino acids. CDR3 amino acids: CASRETGGDDYGYTF. In DNA form, the CDR3 reads TGTGCCAGCAGGGAGACAGGGGGCGACGACTATGGCTACACCTTC.

The rearrangement joins TRBV2 to TRBJ1-4; D unresolved. This CDR3 comprises 15 residues. V dropped 6 bases and J dropped 3 bases, with 14 bases sitting between them. Germline V gene sequence: CDR1 SNHLY, CDR2 FYNNEI. CDR3 nucleotide sequence: TGTGCCAGCAGCGAAACCTGGGCCGCTAATGAAAAACTGTTTTTT. Its translation: CASSETWAANEKLFF.

This rearrangement joins TRBV30 to TRBJ1-5; TRBD1 matches at 9 bases. This CDR3 has 15 residues. V shed 0 bases and J 5 bases; nucleotides not matched to a gene: 5. From germline, CDR1 is GTSNPN and CDR2 SVGIG (reference sequence). The CDR3 nucleotides are TGTGCCTGGAGTGTTGGGACAGGGAATCATCAGCCCCAGCATTTT. It translates to CAWSVGTGNHQPQHF.

V and J are TRBV28 and TRBJ1-4; D possibly corresponds to TRBD1 (5 bases). Germline values: CDR1 MDHEN, CDR2 SYDVKM. This CDR3 comprises 15 residues. Trimming removed 7 bases at V and 1 base at J, with 13 bases between. The CDR3 loop is CASTNQGLTNEKLFF. CDR3 DNA sequence: TGTGCCAGCACAAATCAGGGTCTAACTAATGAAAAACTGTTTTTT.

J is TRBJ1-4 and V is TRBV28; 7 positions agree with TRBD1. V trimming: 5 bases; J trimming: 7 bases; junction bases outside the gene matches: 10. Germline V gene sequence: CDR1 MDHEN, CDR2 SYDVKM. The CDR3 has 15 residues. The CDR3 DNA sequence: TGTGCCAGCAGTGGCGGGACAGTCTTCGGTGAAAAACTGTTTTTT. This codes for CASSGGTVFGEKLFF.

This clone was recorded once. V gene TRBV4-1 combines with J gene TRBJ2-1, with 8 bases identical to TRBD2. V dropped 4 bases and J dropped 10; count of bases not matched to a gene: 9. Germline V gene data show CDR1 as MGHRA and CDR2 as YSYEKL. The CDR3 is 14 amino acids. In nucleotides, the CDR3 is TGCGCCAGCAGCCCAACGGGGGGGGCGAGGGAGCAGTTCTTC. Translation: CASSPTGGAREQFF.

CDR3 sequence reads: CASSRQVETSTDTQYF. CDR3 bases: TGCGCCAGCAGCCGACAAGTCGAAACTAGCACAGATACGCAGTATTTT. This chain connects TRBV4-1 to TRBJ2-3, with no clear D. Trimming removed 4 bases from V and 0 bases from J, with 14 bases in between. The CDR3 length is 16 residues. Looked up from germline, CDR1 is MGHRA and CDR2 is YSYEKL.

J is TRBJ1-1 and V is TRBV18; 7 bases are a match to TRBD1. J lost 1 base, V lost 3 bases, and 2 bases had no gene match. Germline CDR1 is KGHSH and CDR2 is LQKENI. The CDR3 covers 14 residues. The CDR3 is CASSPPGGNTEAFF. The CDR3 DNA follows: TGTGCCAGCTCACCCCCAGGGGGGAACACTGAAGCTTTCTTT.

This chain joins TRBV6-5 and TRBJ2-1, with D maybe TRBD2 (8 bases). Germline V CDR1 and CDR2: MNHEY, SVGAGI. The length of the CDR3 is 15 residues. Trimming cost V 0 bases and J 13 bases, with 19 bases left between them. CDR3 sequence reads: CASSYSVIAGTAQFF. The CDR3 nucleotides read TGTGCCAGCAGTTACTCGGTGATAGCGGGGACAGCTCAGTTCTTC.

V usage is TRBV4-1 and J usage is TRBJ1-4; D possibly corresponds to TRBD1 (5 bases). The V and J ends lost 4 bases and 0 bases respectively, with 21 bases between them. The CDR3 contains 19 residues. Germline CDR1 and CDR2: MGHRA and YSYEKL. The CDR3, as DNA: TGCGCCAGCAGCCCCAATCGGGACTCACGAAGAGCAACTAATGAAAAACTGTTTTTT. Encoded protein: CASSPNRDSRRATNEKLFF.

The chain combines TRBV2 with TRBJ2-1; 8 bases match TRBD2. Germline V gives CDR1 SNHLY, CDR2 FYNNEI. The CDR3 totals 17 residues. V gave up 3 bases and J gave up 8 bases; unmatched junction bases: 15. This CDR3 is CASSDLISGSPLDEQFF. DNA of the CDR3: TGTGCCAGCAGTGACCTCATAAGCGGGAGTCCCCTCGATGAGCAGTTCTTC.

This clone turned up a few times. The rearrangement joins TRBV28 to TRBJ1-5, with 7 positions matching TRBD1. The trim removed 2 bases at V and 6 bases at J, leaving 4 bases unmatched. The CDR3 is 14 amino acids. CDR1 MDHEN and CDR2 SYDVKM come from the germline V gene. The CDR3 spells CASSLLTGTQPQHF. The CDR3 bases are TGTGCCAGCAGTTTACTGACAGGGACTCAGCCCCAGCATTTT.

The V call is TRBV2, the J call TRBJ2-1, with 9 positions matching TRBD2. The V segment lost 1 base and the J segment 2 bases; nucleotides outside the gene matches: 9. Germline V gives CDR1 SNHLY, CDR2 FYNNEI. This CDR3 region has 18 residues. CDR3 DNA sequence: TGTGCCAGCAGTGAAGGGCTAGCGGGAATTATTCCCTACAATGAGCAGTTCTTC. It specifies CASSEGLAGIIPYNEQFF.

The chain has TRBV7-8 and TRBJ1-2, with unresolved D. The CDR3 has 14 amino acids. Germline V gives CDR1 SGHVS, CDR2 FQNEAQ. The V and J ends lost 6 bases and 2 bases respectively, with 13 bases between them. The CDR3 spells CASRASAENYGYTF. The DNA for the CDR3 is TGTGCCAGCAGGGCTTCCGCAGAAAACTATGGCTACACCTTC.

The CDR3 protein is CASSQDRVGGNSGNTIYF. CDR3 nucleotide sequence: TGCGCCAGCAGCCAAGATAGGGTCGGGGGTAATTCTGGAAACACCATATATTTT. The genes are TRBV4-1 and TRBJ1-3; a weak D match, TRBD1 (5 bases). V lost 0 bases to trimming and J lost 1 base, with 16 bases between them. From germline, CDR1 is MGHRA and CDR2 YSYEKL. The CDR3 sequence is 18 residues long.

The chain has TRBV3-1 (or the pseudogene TRBV3-2) and TRBJ2-5; TRBD2 matches 7 bases. The CDR3 is 16 amino acids. V shed 3 bases, J shed 2 bases, and the junction held 9 bases outside the gene matches. Germline V CDR1 and CDR2: LGHDT, YNNKEL (reference sequence). As DNA, the CDR3 is TGTGCCAGCAGCCATTCGGGACTAACCTCACAAGAGACCCAGTACTTC. This gives the protein CASSHSGLTSQETQYF.

This clone appeared a few times. The genes are TRBV28 and TRBJ2-5, with a possible D match to TRBD2 (8 bases). This CDR3 region has 15 residues. Trimming took off 11 bases at V and 5 bases at J, with 24 bases between the two ends. CDR1 is MDHEN and CDR2 is SYDVKM in the germline V gene. CDR3 region: CAAGGSAGGLETQYF. In nucleotides, the CDR3 is TGTGCCGCAGGGGGTAGCGCGGGAGGCCTGGAGACCCAGTACTTC.

The sample holds a few counts of this clone. The chain carries TRBV18 and TRBJ1-6; 7 bases map to TRBD1. The germline V gene has CDR1 KGHSH and CDR2 LQKENI. Trimming removed 3 bases from V and 9 bases from J; junction bases left unmatched: 11. The CDR3 spans 16 residues. CDR3 coding DNA: TGTGCCAGCTCACCTACTAAGACAGGGATCGGTTCACCCCTCCACTTT. Translating gives CASSPTKTGIGSPLHF.

The chain links TRBV7-9 to TRBJ1-1; 7 bases align to TRBD1. V lost 5 bases to trimming and J lost 9 bases; unmatched junction nucleotides: 6. This CDR3 contains 12 residues. Germline CDR1 SEHNR, CDR2 FQNEAQ (reference sequence). In nucleotides, the CDR3 is TGTGCCAGCAGCCCACAGGGGTTCCAAGCTTTCTTT. It encodes CASSPQGFQAFF. Looking up the rest from reference TRBV7-9 and TRBJ1-1 gives the full variable domain: DTGVSQNPRHKITKRGQNVTFRCDPISEHNRLYWYRQTLGQGPEFLTYFQNEAQLEKSRLLSDRFSAERPKGSFSTLEIQRTEQGDSAMYLCASSPQGFQAFFGQGTRLTVV.

The J gene is TRBJ2-7, the V gene TRBV19, with D possibly being TRBD1 (6 bases). Trimming pared 6 bases from V and 0 bases from J, leaving 15 bases between. CDR1 is LNHDA, CDR2 SQIVND, per germline (reference sequence). The CDR3 has 15 residues. The CDR3 here is CASRGPGQGSYEQYF. Here the CDR3 DNA reads TGTGCCAGTAGGGGACCGGGACAAGGCTCCTACGAGCAGTACTTC. Combining the CDR3 with reference TRBV19 and TRBJ2-7 gives the whole variable domain DGGITQSPKYLFRKEGQNVTLSCEQNLNHDAMYWYRQDPGQGLRLIYYSQIVNDFQKGDIAEGYSVSREKKESFPLTVTSAQKNPTAFYLCASRGPGQGSYEQYFGPGTRLTVT.

V and J are TRBV10-3 and TRBJ2-1; 11 bases match TRBD2. After removal of 2 bases from V and 6 bases from J, the junction contained 6 bases not matched to a gene. This CDR3 comprises 16 residues. The V gene's germline CDR1 is ENHRY and CDR2 SYGVKD. Written as DNA, the CDR3 is TGTGCCATCAGTGAGATGACTAGCGGGACCATCAATGAGCAGTTCTTC. This sequence encodes CAISEMTSGTINEQFF.

The chain joins TRBV24-1 to TRBJ2-5; 10 nucleotides line up with TRBD1. Germline V gene sequence: CDR1 KGHDR, CDR2 SFDVKD. V lost 4 bases and J lost 4; bases outside the gene matches: 5. This CDR3 region has 15 residues. This CDR3 is CATSDLGTGVETQYF. For the CDR3, the DNA is TGTGCCACCAGTGACCTAGGGACAGGGGTAGAGACCCAGTACTTC.

The chain couples TRBV19 to TRBJ2-7, with 10 bases that match TRBD2. Germline CDR1 is LNHDA and CDR2 is SQIVND (reference sequence). The CDR3 sequence is 14 residues long. Losses at the gene ends were 2 bases for V and 5 bases for J; bases not matched to a gene: 3. Here the CDR3 DNA reads TGTGCCAGTAGTATAAGGACTAGCGGCAACGAGCAGTACTTC. Its translation: CASSIRTSGNEQYF.